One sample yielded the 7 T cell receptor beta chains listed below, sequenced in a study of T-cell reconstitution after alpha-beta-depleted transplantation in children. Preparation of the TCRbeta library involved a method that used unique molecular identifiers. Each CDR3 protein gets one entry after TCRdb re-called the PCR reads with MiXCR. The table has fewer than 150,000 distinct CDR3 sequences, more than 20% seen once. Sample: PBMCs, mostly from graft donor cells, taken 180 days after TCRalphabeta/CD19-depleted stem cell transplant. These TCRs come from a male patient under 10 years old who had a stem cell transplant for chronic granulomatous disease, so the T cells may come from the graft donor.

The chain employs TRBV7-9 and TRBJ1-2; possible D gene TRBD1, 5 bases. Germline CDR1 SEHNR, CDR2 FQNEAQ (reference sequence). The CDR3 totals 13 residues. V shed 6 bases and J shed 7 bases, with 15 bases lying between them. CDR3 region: CASRGIKGTGYTF. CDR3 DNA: TGTGCCAGCAGAGGGATAAAGGGGACTGGCTACACCTTC.

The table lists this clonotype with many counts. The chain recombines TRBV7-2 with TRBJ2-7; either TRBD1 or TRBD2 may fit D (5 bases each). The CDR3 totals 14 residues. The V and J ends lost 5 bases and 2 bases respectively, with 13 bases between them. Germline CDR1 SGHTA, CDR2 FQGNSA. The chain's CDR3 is CASSPRDVPYEQYF. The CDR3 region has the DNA TGTGCCAGCAGCCCCCGGGACGTGCCCTACGAGCAGTACTTC.

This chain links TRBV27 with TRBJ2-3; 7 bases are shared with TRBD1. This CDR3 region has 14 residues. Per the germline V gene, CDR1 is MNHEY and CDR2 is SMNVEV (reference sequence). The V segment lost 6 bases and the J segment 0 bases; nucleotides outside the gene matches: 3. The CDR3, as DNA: TGTGCCAGCAGCGGGACAGCAAGCACAGATACGCAGTATTTT. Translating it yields CASSGTASTDTQYF.

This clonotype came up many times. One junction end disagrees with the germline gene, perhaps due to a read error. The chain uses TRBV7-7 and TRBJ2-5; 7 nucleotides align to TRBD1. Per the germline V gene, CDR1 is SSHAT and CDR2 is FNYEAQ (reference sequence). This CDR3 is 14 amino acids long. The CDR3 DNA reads TGTGCTAGCAGCTTAACAGGGGTTCAAGAGACCCAGTACTTC. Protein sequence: CASSLTGVQETQYF.

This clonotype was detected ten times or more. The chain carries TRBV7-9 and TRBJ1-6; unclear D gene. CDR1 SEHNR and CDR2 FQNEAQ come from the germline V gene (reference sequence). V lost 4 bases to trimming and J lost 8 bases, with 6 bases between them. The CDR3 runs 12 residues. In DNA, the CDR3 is TGTGCCAGCAGCTCATCGGATTCACCCCTCCACTTT. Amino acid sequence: CASSSSDSPLHF.

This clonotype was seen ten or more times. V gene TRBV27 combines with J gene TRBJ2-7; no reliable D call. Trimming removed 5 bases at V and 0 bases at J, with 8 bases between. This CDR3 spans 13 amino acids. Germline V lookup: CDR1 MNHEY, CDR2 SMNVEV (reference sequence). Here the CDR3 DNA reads TGTGCCAGCAGTATGGGCCTCTCCTACGAGCAGTACTTC. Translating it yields CASSMGLSYEQYF.

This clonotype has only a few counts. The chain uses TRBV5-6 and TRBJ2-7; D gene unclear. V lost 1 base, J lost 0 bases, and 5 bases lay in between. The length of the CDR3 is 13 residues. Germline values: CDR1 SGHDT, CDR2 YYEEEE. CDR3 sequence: CASSLSPSYEQYF. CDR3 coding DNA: TGTGCCAGCAGCTTGTCGCCCTCCTACGAGCAGTACTTC.